This T cell receptor beta chain derives from a study of radiation and T cells in renal cell carcinoma. Study findings and constraints: Without pretreatment biopsies, baseline tumor clonotype presence was undetermined.

As for this clone: Its specificity is unknown.

Measured with immunoSEQ multiplex PCR; TCRdb has only the in-frame clones, and not every one. The sample has roughly 160,000 clones, approximately 90% seen once. The time point: blood 4 weeks post-SBRT, at nephrectomy. The treatment here: 15 Gy SBRT to primary tumor, nephrectomy 4 weeks later. Nephrectomy followed 15 Gy stereotactic body radiation by 4 weeks. The sequences come from blood, collected from a patient whose treatment included radiotherapy and nephrectomy. The clonotype was recovered from a woman aged 45 to 65 with renal cell carcinoma.

This chain's CDR3 is CASSPPSSGGLDEQFF. CDR3 nucleotides: TGTGCCAGCTCACCACCTTCTAGCGGGGGACTGGATGAGCAGTTCTTC. V and J are TRBV18 and TRBJ2-1, with 10 bases aligning to TRBD2. J gave up 8 bases and V 0 bases, and 7 bases lay outside the gene matches. The CDR3 loop spans 16 amino acids. Germline assignment: CDR1 KGHSH and CDR2 LQKENI.